A selection of T cell receptor beta chains follows, all from one sample in a study of blood T cell repertoires in COVID-19. The data were produced by immunoSEQ multiplex PCR, yet TCRdb's version contains in-frame clones alone and is incomplete. The repertoire includes approximately 90,000 clones, around 88% of them detected once, and roughly 0.51% sits in the top ten. The sample was peripheral blood. These receptors were taken from a man in his 60s with acute or convalescent COVID-19. Each CDR3 is given with its conserved first and last residue. D genes are given only for firm matches. Some rows mark clone size as missing; the rest say once, few, many or name a class of expanded clone.

size: .; D: .; V: TRBV6-2/TRBV6-3; J: TRBJ1-1; DNA: TGTGCCAGCAGTGCACAAATGGGGCTCGCTGAAGCTTTCTTT; CDR3: CASSAQMGLAEAFF
size: .; D: TRBD1; V: TRBV7-6; J: TRBJ1-2; DNA: TGTGCCAGCAGCTTATTAGGACAGGGTAGTGATGGCTACACCTTC; CDR3: CASSLLGQGSDGYTF
size: .; D: .; V: TRBV19; J: TRBJ1-4; DNA: TGTGCCAGTAGGTTTCAAGACGGGTCAACTAATGAAAAACTGTTTTTT; CDR3: CASRFQDGSTNEKLFF
size: .; D: .; V: TRBV12-3/TRBV12-4; J: TRBJ2-1; DNA: TGTGCCAGCAATATAAACAATGAGCAGTTCTTC; CDR3: CASNINNEQFF
size: .; D: .; V: TRBV19; J: TRBJ2-1; DNA: TGTGCCAGTAGTAGCGGGACCCCCGAGCAGTTCTTC; CDR3: CASSSGTPEQFF
size: once; D: .; V: TRBV3-1/TRBV3-2; J: TRBJ1-3; DNA: TGTGCCAGCAGCCAACTTCGGTCGAAAGACACCATATATTTT; CDR3: CASSQLRSKDTIYF
size: .; D: .; V: TRBV7-7; J: TRBJ2-1; DNA: TGTGCCAGCAGCTTGGACAACTACAATGAGCAGTTCTTC; CDR3: CASSLDNYNEQFF
size: .; D: .; V: TRBV5-1; J: TRBJ2-1; DNA: TGCGCCAGCAGCTTGGCGACGGGTTCCTACAATGAGCAGTTCTTC; CDR3: CASSLATGSYNEQFF
size: .; D: TRBD1; V: TRBV5-4; J: TRBJ1-3; DNA: TGTGCCAGCAGCTCGGGACAGGGGCGCGCTGGAAACACCATATATTTT; CDR3: CASSSGQGRAGNTIYF
size: .; D: .; V: TRBV30; J: TRBJ1-2; DNA: TGTGCCTGGAGTAGGGGGATCGGGAATGGCTACACCTTC; CDR3: CAWSRGIGNGYTF
size: .; D: .; V: TRBV2; J: TRBJ1-1; DNA: TGTGCCAGCGGGACACTGAACACTGAAGCTTTCTTT; CDR3: CASGTLNTEAFF
size: .; D: TRBD2; V: TRBV11-3; J: TRBJ2-2; DNA: TGTGCCAGCAGCCTGGGACTAGCGGGGGGGCAGACCGGGGAGCTGTTTTTT; CDR3: CASSLGLAGGQTGELFF
size: .; D: TRBD1; V: TRBV18; J: TRBJ1-6; DNA: TGTGCCAGCTCACCGGACAGGGGAAGTTCACCCCTCCACTTT; CDR3: CASSPDRGSSPLHF
size: .; D: .; V: TRBV5-1; J: TRBJ1-2; DNA: TGCGCCAGCAGCAGAAGGACAGAGAACTATGGCTACACCTTC; CDR3: CASSRRTENYGYTF
size: .; D: .; V: TRBV19; J: TRBJ1-1; DNA: TGTGCCAGTACTCAGGGGCTCACTGAAGCTTTCTTT; CDR3: CASTQGLTEAFF
size: few; D: .; V: TRBV12-3/TRBV12-4; J: TRBJ1-2; DNA: TGTGCCAGCAGTTTAATAAATAACTATGGCTACACCTTC; CDR3: CASSLINNYGYTF
size: .; D: .; V: TRBV18; J: TRBJ1-5; DNA: TGTGCCAGCTCACGGCAGGGAAATCAGCCCCAGCATTTT; CDR3: CASSRQGNQPQHF
size: .; D: TRBD2; V: TRBV7-9; J: TRBJ2-2; DNA: TGTGCCAGCAGCCAGACTAGCCCCGGCGGGGAGCTGTTTTTT; CDR3: CASSQTSPGGELFF
size: .; D: TRBD1; V: TRBV5-4; J: TRBJ2-2; DNA: TGTGCCAGCAGCTCCGGAGACAGGGGAATGACCGGGGAGCTGTTTTTT; CDR3: CASSSGDRGMTGELFF
size: once; D: TRBD1; V: TRBV5-5; J: TRBJ2-7; DNA: TGTGCCAGCAGCTATACAGGGGGCGTTAACTACGAGCAGTACTTC; CDR3: CASSYTGGVNYEQYF
size: .; D: TRBD1; V: TRBV2; J: TRBJ2-7; DNA: TGTGCCAGCACTGGGGACAGGGGGCGAGACGAGCAGTACTTC; CDR3: CASTGDRGRDEQYF
size: .; D: TRBD1; V: TRBV7-8; J: TRBJ1-1; DNA: TGTGCCAGCAGCTTAGCACAGGGGGGCTCTGAAGCTTTCTTT; CDR3: CASSLAQGGSEAFF
size: .; D: TRBD1; V: TRBV5-6; J: TRBJ1-3; DNA: TGTGCCAGCAGCTTGCTACTCCGGGACAGGGCTGGAAACACCATATATTTT; CDR3: CASSLLLRDRAGNTIYF
size: .; D: .; V: TRBV29-1; J: TRBJ1-2; DNA: TGCAGCGTTGTTCATATAGAGGGCTACACCTTC; CDR3: CSVVHIEGYTF
size: once; D: TRBD2; V: TRBV5-1; J: TRBJ2-1; DNA: TGCGCCAGCAGCTTGACTAGCGGGAGATACAATGAGCAGTTCTTC; CDR3: CASSLTSGRYNEQFF
size: .; D: TRBD2; V: TRBV14; J: TRBJ2-1; DNA: TGTGCCAGCAGCCAAATCGCGGGGGGGCTAGGTGAGCAGTTCTTC; CDR3: CASSQIAGGLGEQFF
size: .; D: TRBD2; V: TRBV27; J: TRBJ2-1; DNA: TGTGCCAGCAGTTCTATGCCGGGACTAGCGGAGGACAATGAGCAGTTCTTC; CDR3: CASSSMPGLAEDNEQFF
size: few; D: TRBD2; V: TRBV5-1; J: TRBJ2-2; DNA: TGCGCCAGCAGAAGACAAGGGACTAGCGGGATTCGCACCGGGGAGCTGTTTTTT; CDR3: CASRRQGTSGIRTGELFF
size: .; D: .; V: TRBV12-2; J: TRBJ1-5; DNA: TGTGCAAGTCGCTTAGAAGGGACAGGTGTAGTTTCTCAGCCCCAGCATTTT; CDR3: CASRLEGTGVVSQPQHF
size: .; D: .; V: TRBV5-1; J: TRBJ2-7; DNA: TGCGCCAGCAGCTTGGACGCGTCCTACGAGCAGTACTTC; CDR3: CASSLDASYEQYF
size: .; D: .; V: TRBV12-5; J: TRBJ2-5; DNA: TGTGCTAGTGGCGGTGACGGGGTAGAGACCCAGTACTTC; CDR3: CASGGDGVETQYF
size: .; D: .; V: TRBV11-2; J: TRBJ2-1; DNA: TGTGCCAGCAGACCCCTCCAGGGGCTGGCTCACAATGAGCAGTTCTTC; CDR3: CASRPLQGLAHNEQFF
size: .; D: .; V: TRBV5-4; J: TRBJ1-2; DNA: TGTGCCAGCAGCCCTCCGGGAGGCTATGGCTACACCTTC; CDR3: CASSPPGGYGYTF
size: once; D: TRBD1; V: TRBV7-3; J: TRBJ1-2; DNA: TGTGCCAGCAGCCCATACGGACAGGGTTTCGGTGGCTACACCTTC; CDR3: CASSPYGQGFGGYTF
size: .; D: TRBD1; V: TRBV11-2; J: TRBJ1-2; DNA: TGTGCCAGCAGCTCGACAGGGGTGGGCTATGGCTACACCTTC; CDR3: CASSSTGVGYGYTF
size: .; D: TRBD1; V: TRBV2; J: TRBJ1-3; DNA: TGTGCCAGCAGGGGGACAGGGACAGGGGGAAACACCATATATTTT; CDR3: CASRGTGTGGNTIYF
size: .; D: TRBD1; V: TRBV6-5; J: TRBJ1-1; DNA: TGTGCCAGCACGTACAGGGGACTAGGGAACACTGAAGCTTTCTTT; CDR3: CASTYRGLGNTEAFF
size: .; D: TRBD2; V: TRBV5-1; J: TRBJ2-7; DNA: TGCGCCAGCAGCTTGGAAAGCGGGAAACACGAGCAGTACTTC; CDR3: CASSLESGKHEQYF
size: .; D: TRBD1; V: TRBV30; J: TRBJ1-3; DNA: TGTGCCTGGAACTCAGGGGGATCTGGAAACACCATATATTTT; CDR3: CAWNSGGSGNTIYF
size: .; D: .; V: TRBV2; J: TRBJ1-3; DNA: TGTGCCAGCAGTGAAGCGCCTGCAGGGATCGCCGGAAACACCATATATTTT; CDR3: CASSEAPAGIAGNTIYF
size: .; D: .; V: TRBV19; J: TRBJ1-2; DNA: TGTGCCAGTAGTCTCCGGACAACCTATGGCTACACCTTC; CDR3: CASSLRTTYGYTF
size: .; D: .; V: TRBV6-2/TRBV6-3; J: TRBJ1-5; DNA: TGTGCCAGCAGTTACGGTCAGTGGTATCAGCCCCAGCATTTT; CDR3: CASSYGQWYQPQHF